This T cell receptor beta chain was captured in a study of shared clonotypes between healthy human individuals. Sequencing used immunoSEQ multiplex PCR; TCRdb keeps in-frame clones, though not all of them. This table has about 1 million clones, about 75% appearing once. Findings and limits, study-wide: Limitation of the genetic and exposure-history diversity represented came from the few donors.

The CDR3 length is 16 residues. Germline lookup yields CDR1 MGHDK and CDR2 SYGVNS. Deletions cut 4 bases from V and 0 bases from J, with 15 bases between. Concerning this clone itself: What it binds is not known.

Sequencing was done on a sample of memory CD4+ T cells sorted from blood. Subset defined: CD45RA-negative fraction. The V call is TRBV25-1, the J call TRBJ1-1; TRBD1 is a possible D gene (5 bases). The receptor comes from a man aged 18 to 35 in good health. The CDR3: CASSVTGGVLNTEAFF. The DNA for the CDR3 is TGTGCCAGCAGTGTGACCGGGGGAGTTTTGAACACTGAAGCTTTCTTT.